This record covers a single TCR beta chain. Its recognized antigen is unknown. No much larger clone is present one base from it, and per-base qualities are unavailable. The data were obtained in a study of shared clonotypes between healthy human individuals (dated by TCRdb to the early 2020s). With regard to the full study: A couple of women and three men aged 18 to 49 years were included in the cohort. To estimate repertoire size and how much clonotype sharing occurs between individuals, the study deeply sequenced the blood TCR repertoires of roughly 5 healthy adults. Different laboratories and diverse techniques were used to prepare libraries and sequence TCR repertoires, to increase sequencing depth and limit assay-specific biases. Between about 0.94 and 10 billion PBMCs per donor were obtained by leukapheresis. Overall results and qualifications from the work: Sampling was restricted to blood, and TCR repertoires in tissues likely differ from the TCR repertoires found in blood. Pairwise subsampling indicated that sequencing depth was expected to affect the degree of clonotype sharing among donors. Because the study included a small number of donors, the genetic and exposure-history diversity represented was limited.

The CDR3 sequence holds 15 residues, the cysteine and phenylalanine included. Only CDR3 DNA is held: 45 bases, read in frame from base 1. Trimming takes 6 bases from V and 0 bases from J, and the germline ends sit 14 bases apart. The germline V gene gives CDR1 as MDHEN and CDR2 as SYDVKM. Using the deep immunoSEQ assay, TCR CDR3 regions were amplified from genomic DNA by multiplex PCR. Extracted genomic DNA from each cell subset was distributed evenly across all wells of several immunoSEQ 96-well plates, and each plate was treated as a replicate. For unsorted PBMC, 250 to 350 ng of genomic DNA, equivalent to roughly 30,000 T cell genomes, went into each replicate PCR. Genomic DNA from unsorted PBMC was sequenced over ten immunoSEQ deep assay plates. Purified libraries were measured with a Qubit 3.0 fluorometer, size-checked on a Bioanalyzer 2100, and measured again with the KAPA Library Quantification kit. Each immunoSEQ 96-well plate was sequenced on its own single-read 150-cycle Illumina NextSeq 550 flow cell. Concerning the study's data processing: Because the immunoSEQ output held only junctional sequences and lacked quality scores, the filtering could not match the filtering applied to full-length reads. To assign V/J genes and CDR3, sequences were annotated using PyIR, a Python wrapper for IgBLAST v1.9, with IMGT germline references. Reads were removed for weak V/J assignments (E-value above 1e-6), missing CDR3, stop codons, out-of-frame junctions, or ambiguous translated residues. A V3J clonotype was defined by an identical inferred V gene, J gene, and CDR3 amino acid sequence. To compute the percentage overlap between repertoires, the number of shared unique clonotypes was divided by the size of the smaller repertoire. RTK rarefaction, the Chao1 estimator, and Recon v2.1 estimates of unobserved clonotypes were used to assess repertoire richness. TCRdb retrieved this table from immuneACCESS and kept in-frame rearrangements only. Not all clones are present; in checked studies, unresolved V genes account for under half, and no reason is known for the remainder. The DNA gave D and trimming, while V, J and clone size come from that table. The sample table lists around 500,000 clones, over 70% of them with a count of one. The top ten clones comprise about an eighth of the sample.

The donors were healthy, HIV-negative adults with no recently reported acute infections or vaccinations. Every donor was a Caucasian adult living in Nashville, Tennessee, USA. For unsorted samples, 100 million or so PBMCs were counted, and genomic DNA was extracted using the QIAamp DNA Blood Mini kit. Blood was obtained by leukapheresis, after which PBMCs were separated by Ficoll-Histopaque density gradient centrifugation and cryopreserved in liquid nitrogen vapor phase. The chain links TRBV28 with TRBJ1-1; 5 matching bases give a weak D call of TRBD1. The sequence was obtained from a woman aged 35 to 49 in good health. Some clones in this sample may be carry-over from other donors' samples. Sequenced: PBMCs. The sequenced DNA is TGTGCCAGCAGGCCGGGGACCTTCATGAACACTGAAGCTTTCTTT. This gives the protein CASRPGTFMNTEAFF.